The rows below give T cell receptor beta chains drawn from one sample of a study of blood T cell repertoires in COVID-19. TCRdb's copy holds only in-frame clones and misses some; the assay was immunoSEQ multiplex PCR. The sample has 200,000 to 250,000 clones; around 80% are singletons. The source material was peripheral blood. Receptors were obtained from a human donor in a cohort sampled during active COVID-19. The CDR3 runs from the conserved cysteine through the conserved F or W. The D gene is left open where the match is weak. The size field is filled for only some rows; it gives once, few, many or a size class.

clone_size,j_call,d_call,v_call,cdr3_nt,cdr3_aa
once,TRBJ2-2,.,TRBV12-3/TRBV12-4,TGTGCCAGCAGATCGGGCGGGGAGCTGTTTTTT,CASRSGGELFF
.,TRBJ1-6,.,TRBV4-1,TGCGCCAGCAGCCAAGCCGGGAGCTCCTATAATTCACCCCTCCACTTT,CASSQAGSSYNSPLHF
.,TRBJ2-5,TRBD1,TRBV15,TGTGCCACCAGCAGAGATGGACAGGGGAGTAAAGAGACCCAGTACTTC,CATSRDGQGSKETQYF
few,TRBJ2-3,TRBD2,TRBV7-2,TGTGCCAGCAGTAGGGATAGCGGGGGGACAGATACGCAGTATTTT,CASSRDSGGTDTQYF
.,TRBJ1-5,.,TRBV5-6,TGTGCCAGCAGCTCGCGACAAACGGAACAGCCCCAGCATTTT,CASSSRQTEQPQHF
.,TRBJ1-1,.,TRBV18,TGTGCCAGCTCTGGGACTGAATACACTGAAGCTTTCTTT,CASSGTEYTEAFF
.,TRBJ1-1,.,TRBV9,TGTGCCAGCAGCGTAGCTACCCGGGCTGAAGCTTTCTTT,CASSVATRAEAFF
.,TRBJ2-1,TRBD2,TRBV7-2,TGTGCCAGCAGCTTAGTAGGTATAGCGGGAGGGCAGAATGAGCAGTTCTTC,CASSLVGIAGGQNEQFF
.,TRBJ1-3,TRBD1,TRBV5-5,TGTGCCAGCAGCTATATCTGGACAGGCCCCTCTGGAAACACCATATATTTT,CASSYIWTGPSGNTIYF
few,TRBJ2-3,TRBD2,TRBV4-3,TGCGCCAGCAGCCCCCTAGCCCCGGGGTTGCGGGGGGAAGCAGATACGCAGTATTTT,CASSPLAPGLRGEADTQYF
.,TRBJ1-2,.,TRBV2,TGTGCCAGCAGTGGCAGAGGGAGTGGGTTAGATGGCTACACCTTC,CASSGRGSGLDGYTF
.,TRBJ2-2,TRBD1,TRBV18,TGTGCCAGCTCACCTTTAACAGGGGCCACCGGGGAGCTGTTTTTT,CASSPLTGATGELFF
.,TRBJ1-4,.,TRBV19,TGTGCCAGTACCCCGAATCTGGGAGCGGAAAAACTGTTTTTT,CASTPNLGAEKLFF
.,TRBJ2-6,.,TRBV19,TGTGCCAGTAGTATACAGGCTCGCTCTGGGGCCAACGTCCTGACTTTC,CASSIQARSGANVLTF
.,TRBJ1-1,.,TRBV10-1,TGCGCCAGCAGTGAGTCGGAATGGGTACAGCACACTGAAGCTTTCTTT,CASSESEWVQHTEAFF
.,TRBJ2-3,.,TRBV30,TGTGCCTGGAGCACAGGGAGCACAGATACGCAGTATTTT,CAWSTGSTDTQYF
.,TRBJ2-7,.,TRBV9,TGTGCCAGCAGCCCCGGACAGATTTTACTCTCCTACGAGCAGTACTTC,CASSPGQILLSYEQYF
.,TRBJ1-2,TRBD1,TRBV19,TGTGCCAGTAGCCTACCCCCGGGACAGGGGTATGGCTACACCTTC,CASSLPPGQGYGYTF
.,TRBJ2-2,.,TRBV7-2,TGTGCCAGTAATCTTAGGGCAGGAGGGCCCTCCGGGGAGCTGTTTTTT,CASNLRAGGPSGELFF
.,TRBJ2-5,TRBD2,TRBV9,TGTGCCAGCAGCTCAAGCGGGGGCACCCAAGAGACCCAGTACTTC,CASSSSGGTQETQYF
few,TRBJ1-2,.,TRBV23-1,TGCGCCAGCAGTCAATCGGGCAGGAACTATGGCTACACCTTC,CASSQSGRNYGYTF
.,TRBJ2-3,TRBD2,TRBV5-1,TGCGCCAGCAGCTTGCTGACTAGCGGTGTAGGAGATACGCAGTATTTT,CASSLLTSGVGDTQYF
.,TRBJ2-5,TRBD2,TRBV16,TGTGCCAGCAGCCAATCGTGGGCTAGCGGGGGAGAGACCCAGTACTTC,CASSQSWASGGETQYF
.,TRBJ2-5,.,TRBV5-4,TGTGCCAGCAGCTTGAAGGGGCGGGAGACCCAGTACTTC,CASSLKGRETQYF
.,TRBJ2-1,TRBD2,TRBV7-3,TGTGCCAGCAGCTGGCCGGGACTAGCGGGGGGCTCTGAGCAGTTCTTC,CASSWPGLAGGSEQFF
.,TRBJ2-7,.,TRBV29-1,TGCAGCGTTGAAAAGGCCGGGGGAAGCTCCTACGAGCAGTACTTC,CSVEKAGGSSYEQYF
.,TRBJ2-2,TRBD1,TRBV19,TGTGCCAGTAGAGACAGGGGGAACACCGGGGAGCTGTTTTTT,CASRDRGNTGELFF
.,TRBJ2-1,TRBD2,TRBV3-1/TRBV3-2,TGTGCCAGCAGCCAAGAACCCGCTAGCGGAAGCTACAATGAGCAGTTCTTC,CASSQEPASGSYNEQFF
.,TRBJ2-5,.,TRBV5-5,TGTGCCAGCAGCCCCGAGTGGGAGACCCAGTACTTC,CASSPEWETQYF
.,TRBJ1-2,TRBD1,TRBV6-2/TRBV6-3,TGTGCCAGCAGCCCAGCCGGGACAGGTTATGGCTACACCTTC,CASSPAGTGYGYTF
.,TRBJ2-7,.,TRBV11-3,TGTGCCAGCAGCCCCGGAGCAGCTCACGAGCAGTACTTC,CASSPGAAHEQYF
.,TRBJ1-5,TRBD1,TRBV29-1,TGCAGCGCTACCCTAGGACAGGCCAGCAATCAGCCCCAGCATTTT,CSATLGQASNQPQHF
few,TRBJ1-3,.,TRBV6-6,TGTGCCAGCCTCGATGAACACTCTGGAAACACCATATATTTT,CASLDEHSGNTIYF
.,TRBJ2-1,TRBD2,TRBV11-2,TGTGCCAGCAGCAGAACCGGGACTAGCGCGGGGGATGAGCAGTTCTTC,CASSRTGTSAGDEQFF
.,TRBJ2-2,.,TRBV18,TGTGCCAGCTCCTCGGGAGTTACTACCGGGGAGCTGTTTTTT,CASSSGVTTGELFF
few,TRBJ1-4,TRBD1,TRBV19,TGTGCCAGTAGTTCCCGGACAGGGGGGAATGAAAAACTGTTTTTT,CASSSRTGGNEKLFF
.,TRBJ1-1,.,TRBV28,TGTGCCAGCAGTTCGGAGATGAACACTGAAGCTTTCTTT,CASSSEMNTEAFF
.,TRBJ2-5,TRBD2,TRBV2,TGTGCCAGGTCCCCCGGGACTATAAGTGAGACCCAGTACTTC,CARSPGTISETQYF
.,TRBJ2-4,.,TRBV3-1/TRBV3-2,TGTGCCAGCAGCCAAACGACTTCGATAGCCAAAAACATTCAGTACTTC,CASSQTTSIAKNIQYF
.,TRBJ2-5,.,TRBV6-5,TGTGCCAGCAGTTACTCGATGGGTACTACCCAAGAGACCCAGTACTTC,CASSYSMGTTQETQYF
once,TRBJ2-4,.,TRBV2,TGTGCCAGTCACAGAGTGGACAAAAACATTCAGTACTTC,CASHRVDKNIQYF
.,TRBJ2-5,TRBD2,TRBV7-2,TGTGCCAGCAGCTCAGGGCCTAGCGGGGGAGAGACCCAGTACTTC,CASSSGPSGGETQYF
once,TRBJ2-5,.,TRBV28,TGTGCCAGCAGGGGGCAGGGGCGCGGAGAGACCCAGTACTTC,CASRGQGRGETQYF
few,TRBJ1-1,.,TRBV7-9,TGTGCCAGCAGCTTAGAGGCGGTTAGGAACACTGAAGCTTTCTTT,CASSLEAVRNTEAFF
few,TRBJ1-1,.,TRBV7-9,TGTGCCAGCAGCTTAGCGCTAGTTGAAGCTTTCTTT,CASSLALVEAFF
.,TRBJ1-2,.,TRBV15,TGTGCCACCAGCAGAGATAACGTCGGGTCTCTTGGCTACACCTTC,CATSRDNVGSLGYTF
.,TRBJ1-6,TRBD1,TRBV5-6,TGTGCCAGCAGCTTGAAATGGGACAGGGGGCTGGATTCACCCCTCCACTTT,CASSLKWDRGLDSPLHF
.,TRBJ1-1,.,TRBV6-1,TGTGCCAGCAGTGAATCGAGAGGGACTGAAGCTTTCTTT,CASSESRGTEAFF
.,TRBJ1-6,.,TRBV25-1,TGTGCCAGCAGTGACAACACAGGGAGTTGGTCACCCCTCCACTTT,CASSDNTGSWSPLHF
.,TRBJ1-2,TRBD1,TRBV27,TGTGCCAGCAGTTTATCGCAGGGGGACTATGGCTACACCTTC,CASSLSQGDYGYTF
.,TRBJ1-2,TRBD1,TRBV2,TGTGCCAGCAGTGAATATATTTTTTACAGGGGAAACTATGGCTACGCCTTC,CASSEYIFYRGNYGYAF
.,TRBJ2-7,.,TRBV28,TGTGCCAGCAGCCAGCAGGACATCGTAAGGGAGCAGTACTTC,CASSQQDIVREQYF
.,TRBJ2-4,.,TRBV28,TGTGCCAGCAGTGGCATAGGAGTAGCCAAAAACATTCAGTACTTC,CASSGIGVAKNIQYF
.,TRBJ1-1,.,TRBV18,TGTGCCAGCTCAACTGCGGGGAACACTGAAGCTTTCTTT,CASSTAGNTEAFF
.,TRBJ2-1,TRBD2,TRBV5-4,TGTGCCAGCAGCCCCCGCGGTAGCGGGGACTACAATGAGCAGTTCTTC,CASSPRGSGDYNEQFF
.,TRBJ2-7,.,TRBV7-9,TGTGCCAGCAGCTTAGGGGGACATAGCGAGCAGTACTTC,CASSLGGHSEQYF
.,TRBJ1-1,.,TRBV7-2,TGTGCCAGCAGCGTCCGTCCCGGGGAGAACACTGAAGCTTTCTTT,CASSVRPGENTEAFF
.,TRBJ2-1,TRBD1,TRBV5-4,TGTGCCAGCAGCTTTGGGGACAGGGAGGATGAGCAGTTCTTC,CASSFGDREDEQFF
.,TRBJ2-7,TRBD1,TRBV15,TGTGCCACCAGCAGGGAACAGGGGGCGAGCTACGAGCAGTACTTC,CATSREQGASYEQYF